A single sample is the source of the 13 T cell receptor beta chains below, sequenced in a study of graft-versus-host responses after intestinal transplantation. Each mixed lymphocyte reaction held around 200,000 CFSE-labeled responders and around 200,000 irradiated violet-dye-labeled stimulators. TCRdb's copy holds only in-frame clones and misses some; the assay was immunoSEQ multiplex PCR. In the table there are fewer than 15,000 clones, about a third of which are singletons. The source material was alloreactive CD8+ T cells from a mixed lymphocyte reaction culture, sampled before intestinal transplant. Documented subset: CFSE-low proliferating T cells sorted from roughly 6-day pre-transplant mixed lymphocyte reaction (GvH or HvG direction). The receptor set was obtained from a human patient who received an intestinal transplant.

The V and J genes are TRBV6-5 and TRBJ1-2, with 7 bases identical to TRBD1. The germline CDR1 and CDR2 sequences are MNHEY and SVGAGI. This CDR3 has 14 residues. The junction had 14 bases not matched to a gene; V was cut back by 9 bases and J by 7 bases. The CDR3 loop reads CASLQGSFPSGYTF. In nucleotides, the CDR3 is TGTGCCAGTCTACAGGGGTCGTTTCCAAGTGGCTACACCTTC.

The rearrangement uses TRBV7-9 and TRBJ1-2; D remains ambiguous. There are 12 residues in the CDR3. The V end lost 3 bases, the J end lost 10 bases, and 12 bases lay between the germline ends. Per the germline V gene, CDR1 is SEHNR and CDR2 is FQNEAQ (reference sequence). DNA for the CDR3: TGTGCCAGCAGCTTGGAGCGGGTTGTCTACACCTTC. Protein: CASSLERVVYTF.

J is TRBJ2-5 and V is TRBV6-1; a possible D gene is TRBD1 (6 bases). Germline CDR1 MNHNS, CDR2 SASEGT. This CDR3 contains 15 residues. V was shortened by 4 bases and J by 1 base, with 13 bases between the two germline ends. The CDR3 DNA reads as TGTGCCAGCAGTGGGGGGCAGTTCTTCCAAGAGACCCAGTACTTC. Protein: CASSGGQFFQETQYF.

The V and J genes are TRBV28 and TRBJ1-5; 8 bases are a match to TRBD1. Germline loops: CDR1 MDHEN, CDR2 SYDVKM. This CDR3 region has 15 residues. J lost 4 bases, V lost 3 bases, and 5 bases had no gene match. The CDR3 spells CASSFPGTGNQPQHF. In DNA form, the CDR3 reads TGTGCCAGCAGTTTTCCCGGGACAGGTAATCAGCCCCAGCATTTT.

This sequence joins TRBV19 and TRBJ1-1; D remains ambiguous. Per germline, CDR1 LNHDA and CDR2 SQIVND (reference sequence). The V and J ends lost 4 bases and 4 bases respectively, with 7 bases between them. This CDR3 spans 12 amino acids. The CDR3 loop reads CASSTAGTEAFF. For the CDR3, the DNA is TGTGCCAGTAGTACCGCGGGCACTGAAGCTTTCTTT.

J is TRBJ1-6 and V is TRBV4-1, with unresolved D. V was pared by 0 bases and J by 4 bases, with 10 bases between. CDR1 and CDR2 from the germline V gene are MGHRA and YSYEKL. The CDR3 runs 16 residues. This CDR3 is CASSQDGINYNSPLHF. The DNA of the CDR3 is TGCGCCAGCAGCCAAGACGGGATAAATTATAATTCACCCCTCCACTTT.

The chain uses TRBV15 and TRBJ1-5, with 8 bases identical to TRBD1. This CDR3 spans 16 amino acids. J gave up 2 bases and V 0 bases, and 3 bases lay outside the gene matches. Germline-derived CDR1 and CDR2 are LNHNV and YYDKDF (reference sequence). The CDR3 here is CATSRDRGLGNQPQHF. CDR3 DNA: TGTGCCACCAGCAGAGACAGGGGGCTAGGCAATCAGCCCCAGCATTTT.

The V gene is TRBV5-1, the J gene TRBJ1-1; 7 bases are a match to TRBD1. J was trimmed by 3 bases and V by 4 bases; bases with no gene match: 12. The CDR3 extends over 16 amino acids. Germline V gene sequence: CDR1 SGHRS, CDR2 YFSETQ. CDR3 residues: CASSPLLTGKDTEAFF. The CDR3 bases are TGCGCCAGCAGCCCCTTGTTGACAGGGAAGGACACTGAAGCTTTCTTT.

This chain uses TRBV7-9 with TRBJ1-3; 7 nucleotides align to TRBD1. The V gene end was trimmed by 7 bases and the J gene end by 3 bases; junction bases not matched to a gene: 9. The CDR3 sequence is 15 residues long. Germline assignment: CDR1 SEHNR and CDR2 FQNEAQ (reference sequence). CDR3 region: CASKKEGASGNTIYF. CDR3 DNA: TGTGCCAGCAAGAAAGAGGGGGCGAGTGGAAACACCATATATTTT.

This clone was seen a handful of times. The chain has TRBV11-1 and TRBJ2-7, with 8 bases aligning to TRBD1. The junction had 7 bases not matched to a gene; V was cut back by 5 bases and J by 1 base. CDR1 SGHAT and CDR2 FQDESV come from the germline V gene (reference sequence). This CDR3 region has 15 residues. CDR3 sequence reads: CASSTTGGRSYEQYF. In nucleotides, the CDR3 is TGTGCCAGCAGCACCACAGGGGGTCGGTCCTACGAGCAGTACTTC.

In this sample, this clone turned up a few times. The V gene is TRBV6-1, the J gene TRBJ1-2, with D hard to call. The CDR3 runs 19 residues. Germline CDR1 reads MNHNS; CDR2 reads SASEGT. With 1 base removed from V and 0 bases from J, the gap between germline ends came to 21 bases. The CDR3 sequence: CASSEEWFRAGLANYGYTF. In nucleotides, the CDR3 is TGTGCCAGCAGTGAAGAATGGTTCCGGGCAGGTTTAGCTAACTATGGCTACACCTTC.

This clone showed up just a few times. V and J are TRBV7-6 and TRBJ1-1; TRBD1 might be the D (6 bases). CDR1 SGHVS and CDR2 FNYEAQ come from the germline V gene. Trimming left V 5 bases short and J 3 bases short, with 22 bases between. This CDR3 is 17 amino acids long. The CDR3 DNA reads as TGTGCCAGCAGCCTCCGGCCCCGGACAGACTACTACACTGAAGCTTTCTTT. The encoded protein is CASSLRPRTDYYTEAFF. The variable domain in full, with the rest retrieved from reference TRBV7-6 and TRBJ1-1, is GAGVSQSPRYKVTKRGQDVALRCDPISGHVSLYWYRQALGQGPEFLTYFNYEAQQDKSGLPNDRFSAERPEGSISTLTIQRTEQRDSAMYRCASSLRPRTDYYTEAFFGQGTRLTVV.

The chain is built from TRBV6-1 and TRBJ1-1; no clear D. Trimming removed 7 bases at V and 1 base at J, with 4 bases between. The CDR3 covers 11 residues. Germline loops: CDR1 MNHNS, CDR2 SASEGT. The CDR3 region has the DNA TGTGCCAGCACTCCGAACACTGAAGCTTTCTTT. Protein sequence: CASTPNTEAFF.